This entry lists 7 T cell receptor beta chains sequenced from one sample in a study of human T cells and chemical hapten exposure. TCRdb redid the calling of the RACE reads with MiXCR, one entry per CDR3 protein. The table records some 89,000 distinct CDR3 sequences, about 28% of them present only once. Time point defined: patch test 3, about 24 weeks after DPC sensitization. Described treatment: therapeutic diphenylcyclopropenone sensitization with weekly scalp DPC. This specimen consisted of whole blood, obtained in connection with sensitization to the hapten diphenylcyclopropenone (DPC). Receptors originate from a middle-aged man with alopecia areata. Some clones in this sample may be carry-over from other donors' samples.

The chain recombines TRBV7-2 with TRBJ1-4; D perhaps matches TRBD1 (6 bases). Germline V gene data show CDR1 as SGHTA and CDR2 as FQGNSA. Trimming cost V 3 bases and J 8 bases, with 19 bases left between them. The length of the CDR3 is 16 residues. CDR3 in DNA: TGTGCCAGCAGCTTGGGTGGAGGGGGAGGGAACGAAAAACTGTTTTTT. As protein: CASSLGGGGGNEKLFF.

The gene calls are TRBV28 and TRBJ2-7; 7 bases agree with TRBD1. Germline CDR1 and CDR2: MDHEN and SYDVKM. The V segment lost 6 bases and the J segment 3 bases; nucleotides outside the gene matches: 11. This CDR3 spans 15 amino acids. The CDR3 loop is CASSGVGGHYYEQYF. For the CDR3, the DNA is TGTGCCAGCAGCGGGGTAGGGGGCCATTACTACGAGCAGTACTTC.

This clonotype was seen only a few times. This chain links TRBV28 with TRBJ1-5; no clear D gene. Trimming cost V 5 bases and J 1 base, with 12 bases left between them. The germline gives CDR1 MDHEN, CDR2 SYDVKM. The CDR3 is made up of 15 amino acids. The chain's CDR3 is CASSPLTLSNQPQHF. In DNA, the CDR3 is TGTGCCAGCAGTCCTCTGACCCTGAGCAATCAGCCCCAGCATTTT.

This clonotype came up a few times. J is TRBJ2-7 and V is TRBV21-1. TRBV21-1 is reported as a pseudogene. The CDR3 is 14 amino acids. This CDR3 is CASSKNSWVYEQYF. The CDR3 DNA reads as TGTGCCAGCAGCAAAAACAGTTGGGTTTACGAGCAGTACTTC.

The V gene is TRBV2, the J gene TRBJ2-1; 9 nucleotides match TRBD2. The V and J ends lost 1 base and 8 bases, in that order; junction bases with no gene match: 6. This CDR3 comprises 15 residues. Germline loops: CDR1 SNHLY, CDR2 FYNNEI. CDR3 protein: CASSEGLAGMHEQFF. The DNA for the CDR3 is TGTGCCAGCAGTGAAGGGCTAGCGGGAATGCATGAGCAGTTCTTC.

The chain has TRBV29-1 and TRBJ2-2, with a possible D match to TRBD1 (5 bases). Germline loops: CDR1 SQVTM, CDR2 ANQGSEA. The CDR3 loop spans 12 amino acids. The V and J ends lost 6 bases and 3 bases respectively, with 8 bases between them. DNA for the CDR3: TGCAGCGTCAGGGAATACACCGGGGAGCTGTTTTTT. It translates to CSVREYTGELFF.

The V gene is TRBV28, the J gene TRBJ1-4; D unclear. There are 15 residues in the CDR3. CDR1 and CDR2 from the germline V gene are MDHEN and SYDVKM. V gave up 3 bases and J gave up 0 bases, with 8 bases separating them. CDR3 amino acids: CASSFQDATNEKLFF. CDR3 DNA: TGTGCCAGCAGTTTCCAGGATGCAACTAATGAAAAACTGTTTTTT. Variable domain in full (rest from reference TRBV28 and TRBJ1-4): DVKVTQSSRYLVKRTGEKVFLECVQDMDHENMFWYRQDPGLGLRLIYFSYDVKMKEKGDIPEGYSVSREKKERFSLILESASTNQTSMYLCASSFQDATNEKLFFGSGTQLSVL.